This entry describes one T cell receptor beta chain. As yet, its antigen is unknown. The PCR ran on 60 Vbeta and 13 Jbeta primers. Per the original data handling: Roughly 11 million shared chains were among 80 million or so unique TCR beta chains counted in a later analysis. Assay used: immunoSEQ multiplex PCR; TCRdb lists only in-frame clones, some missing. V and J calls and clone size come straight from that table; D and trimming were deduced from the DNA. This sample has 96,000 or so clones; about four fifths occur once, and the top ten carry 13% to 15%. V gave up 4 bases and J gave up 3 bases, with 13 bases separating them. This CDR3 has 14 residues. Germline V lookup: CDR1 MNHEY, CDR2 SMNVEV (reference sequence). The sample originates from a study of cytomegalovirus exposure and HLA in healthy donors. Study-wide background: Approximately 77 million unique TCRs from HLA-typed donors were held in an early release of data.

Study-level points and caveats: In a later analysis, HLA-associated TCR beta chains were more clonally expanded than equally common others.

Sequencing was performed on PBMCs. The chain links TRBV27 to TRBJ2-7; D gene unclear. The receptor's source is an older woman in good health and CMV-seropositive. CDR3 nucleotides: TGTGCCAGCAGTTCTACCCCACAGTACTACGAGCAGTACTTC. Its protein is CASSSTPQYYEQYF.